The 22 T cell receptor beta chains reported below all come from one sample, sequenced in a study of T-cell memory formation after mild COVID-19. From the 5' RACE reads, TCRdb called clonotypes with MiXCR, one entry per CDR3 protein. The sample lists around 200,000 distinct CDR3 sequences, 20% to 25% occurring once. Sequencing used PBMCs or a T cell subset sorted from them (not recorded which). The origin of the receptors is an adult woman who had mild COVID-19 (a few samples of this study predate the infection). Cell type and time point are not known.

The rearrangement uses TRBV2 and TRBJ2-1; 7 nucleotides agree with TRBD1. Per germline, CDR1 SNHLY and CDR2 FYNNEI. The CDR3 has 15 amino acids. The V segment lost 7 bases and the J segment 6 bases; nucleotides outside the gene matches: 12. In DNA form, the CDR3 reads TGTGCCAGCACGTACTCCCAGACAGGGAGCAATGAGCAGTTCTTC. It specifies CASTYSQTGSNEQFF.

This chain joins TRBV6-2 or TRBV6-3 and TRBJ2-2, with 7 bases that match TRBD2. The ends lost 3 bases at V and 1 base at J; junction bases unmatched: 8. The CDR3 runs to 17 residues. The germline gives CDR1 MNHEY, CDR2 SVGEGT. As DNA, the CDR3 is TGTGCCAGCAGTTATGACTTCAGCGGGGTGAACACCGGGGAGCTGTTTTTT. This codes for CASSYDFSGVNTGELFF.

This clonotype was observed a handful of times. V gene TRBV5-5 combines with J gene TRBJ2-7; D is perhaps TRBD2 (5 bases). This CDR3 comprises 15 residues. Germline V CDR1 and CDR2: SGHKS, YYEKEE (reference sequence). The V end was cut by 0 bases, the J end by 5 bases, with 15 bases between. CDR3 residues: CASSLGDFGSDEQYF. Written as DNA, the CDR3 is TGTGCCAGCAGCTTGGGGGATTTTGGGAGTGACGAGCAGTACTTC.

This clonotype came up a few times. V usage is TRBV12-3 or TRBV12-4 and J usage is TRBJ2-1, with 7 bases fitting TRBD2. Unmatched junction bases numbered 4, after V lost 8 bases and J lost 0 bases. The CDR3 extends over 14 amino acids. CDR3 DNA: TGTGCCAGCGCGGGAGTGAGCTCCTACAATGAGCAGTTCTTC. Its protein product is CASAGVSSYNEQFF.

The rearrangement joins TRBV7-9 to TRBJ2-7; 10 nucleotides line up with TRBD2. This CDR3 is 15 amino acids long. Trimming took 5 bases from V and 1 from J; bases not matched to a gene: 5. From germline, CDR1 is SEHNR and CDR2 FQNEAQ (reference sequence). The CDR3 protein is CASSTSGNVSYEQYF. CDR3 nucleotide sequence: TGTGCCAGCAGCACTAGCGGGAACGTTTCCTACGAGCAGTACTTC.

The rearrangement links TRBV6-5 to TRBJ2-1; D uncertain. Looked up from germline, CDR1 is MNHEY and CDR2 is SVGAGI. V dropped 4 bases and J dropped 9 bases, with 16 bases sitting between them. The CDR3 consists of 14 residues. CDR3 residues: CASSWAPGVGEQFF. In DNA form, the CDR3 reads TGTGCCAGCAGTTGGGCCCCTGGAGTAGGTGAGCAGTTCTTC.

The chain links TRBV20-1 to TRBJ1-1; TRBD1 matches 12 bases. V lost 6 bases, J lost 5 bases, and 10 bases stayed unmatched. From germline, CDR1 is DFQATT and CDR2 SNEGSKA (reference sequence). CDR3 size: 15 residues. The CDR3 spells CSASGTGGLWTEAFF. The CDR3 DNA reads TGCAGTGCGTCCGGGACAGGGGGCTTATGGACTGAAGCTTTCTTT.

This rearrangement joins TRBV5-1 to TRBJ1-1, with 10 bases aligning to TRBD1. Germline CDR1 reads SGHRS; CDR2 reads YFSETQ. Trimming removed 4 bases from V and 0 bases from J; junction bases left unmatched: 3. CDR3 length equals 15 residues. The CDR3 DNA follows: TGCGCCAGCAGCGGGGACAGGGGACTGAACACTGAAGCTTTCTTT. It yields the protein CASSGDRGLNTEAFF.

The chain recombines TRBV25-1 with TRBJ2-1; tentatively, D is TRBD2 (6 bases). This CDR3 spans 19 amino acids. Germline V gene data show CDR1 as MGHDK and CDR2 as SYGVNS. The V and J ends lost 1 base and 4 bases respectively, with 23 bases between them. CDR3: CASSEWGDLSGPPYNEQFF. As DNA, the CDR3 is TGTGCCAGCAGTGAATGGGGGGACCTGAGCGGTCCCCCTTACAATGAGCAGTTCTTC.

This clonotype has more than one count but fewer than ten. The gene calls are TRBV7-3 and TRBJ2-7; the match to TRBD2 covers 14 bases. The J segment lost 2 bases and the V segment lost 5 bases, leaving 2 bases of the junction unmatched. Germline-derived CDR1 and CDR2 are SGHTA and FQGTGA. CDR3 length: 15 amino acids. Here the CDR3 DNA reads TGTGCCAGCAGCCGGGGACTAGCGGGAGCCTACGAGCAGTACTTC. Its protein is CASSRGLAGAYEQYF.

This sequence joins TRBV5-1 and TRBJ2-1; D may be TRBD2 (6 bases). Germline values: CDR1 SGHRS, CDR2 YFSETQ. The CDR3 has 12 residues. V lost 5 bases and J lost 8, with 11 bases in between. The CDR3 bases are TGCGCCAGCAGAGGACTACCCGATGAGCAGTTCTTC. It translates to CASRGLPDEQFF.

This clonotype came up a few times. The rearrangement joins TRBV20-1 to TRBJ2-1; 7 bases agree with TRBD2. The CDR3 spans 10 residues. The V gene end was trimmed by 6 bases and the J gene end by 10 bases; junction bases not matched to a gene: 3. The germline V gene encodes CDR1 DFQATT and CDR2 SNEGSKA (reference sequence). CDR3 in amino acids: CSAILAEQFF. The CDR3 DNA follows: TGCAGTGCAATACTAGCGGAGCAGTTCTTC.

Details on this clonotype: A junction end diverges from the germline sequence, so it may reflect a read error. The gene calls are TRBV15 and TRBJ2-7; tentatively, D is TRBD1 or TRBD2 (5 bases each). The CDR3 consists of 14 residues. The V gene's germline CDR1 is LNHNV and CDR2 YYDKDF (reference sequence). CDR3 sequence: CATSRGRDRYEKYF. In nucleotides, the CDR3 is TGTGCCACCAGCAGAGGACGGGACCGCTACGAGAAGTACTTC.

This clonotype was detected only a few times. V gene TRBV7-9 combines with J gene TRBJ2-2; 9 nucleotides agree with TRBD1. This CDR3 has 17 residues. Germline-derived CDR1 and CDR2 are SEHNR and FQNEAQ (reference sequence). V shed 2 bases and J 1 base; nucleotides not matched to a gene: 5. CDR3 sequence reads: CASSLSGQGRNTGELFF. For the CDR3, the DNA is TGTGCCAGCAGCTTATCGGGACAGGGTAGGAACACCGGGGAGCTGTTTTTT. Supplemented by reference TRBV7-9 and TRBJ2-2, the full variable domain reads DTGVSQNPRHKITKRGQNVTFRCDPISEHNRLYWYRQTLGQGPEFLTYFQNEAQLEKSRLLSDRFSAERPKGSFSTLEIQRTEQGDSAMYLCASSLSGQGRNTGELFFGEGSRLTVL.

The table lists this clonotype with a few counts. The J gene is TRBJ1-2, the V gene TRBV15; no firm D call. The CDR3 runs to 16 residues. Germline V gene data show CDR1 as LNHNV and CDR2 as YYDKDF (reference sequence). V was pared by 0 bases and J by 7 bases, with 18 bases between. The CDR3 bases are TGTGCCACCAGCAGAGATCGAGGCTACACCCAAGGTGGCTACACCTTC. Protein sequence: CATSRDRGYTQGGYTF.

The rearrangement uses TRBV12-3 or TRBV12-4 and TRBJ1-5, with D perhaps matching TRBD1 (6 bases). The V end was cut by 2 bases, the J end by 0 bases, with 11 bases between. The CDR3 is 16 residues long. The CDR3 spells CASSLSPGDSNQPQHF. The DNA for the CDR3 is TGTGCCAGCAGTTTAAGTCCAGGGGATAGCAATCAGCCCCAGCATTTT.

This clonotype was counted once. This chain joins TRBV2 and TRBJ1-3; TRBD1 matches at 9 bases. The V segment lost 3 bases and the J segment 4 bases; nucleotides outside the gene matches: 10. Germline V gene lookup returns CDR1 SNHLY and CDR2 FYNNEI. The CDR3 is made up of 17 amino acids. Here the CDR3 reads CASSETGQGNRGNTIYF. The CDR3 region has the DNA TGTGCCAGCAGTGAGACCGGACAGGGGAACAGGGGAAACACCATATATTTT.

This chain connects TRBV29-1 to TRBJ1-3, with D hard to call. From germline, CDR1 is SQVTM and CDR2 ANQGSEA. The CDR3 consists of 14 residues. The V and J ends lost 0 bases and 2 bases respectively, with 8 bases between them. The CDR3 loop reads CSVEERHAGNTIYF. As DNA, the CDR3 is TGCAGCGTTGAAGAGAGACACGCTGGAAACACCATATATTTT.

The chain carries TRBV12-3 or TRBV12-4 and TRBJ2-3; no definite D call. The CDR3 is 16 amino acids. Between the trimmed V and J ends, which lost 1 base and 1 base, there was a span of 12 bases. The CDR3 region is CASSLVHAAGTDTQYF. For the CDR3, the DNA is TGTGCCAGCAGTTTAGTCCACGCCGCAGGCACAGATACGCAGTATTTT.

This clonotype was found a few times. This chain uses TRBV7-2 with TRBJ2-1, with a weak D call TRBD1 (5 bases). Trimming cost V 5 bases and J 9 bases, with 14 bases left between them. The CDR3 totals 13 residues. The V gene's germline CDR1 is SGHTA and CDR2 FQGNSA. CDR3 sequence reads: CASSPDSFPEQFF. The CDR3 DNA sequence: TGTGCCAGCAGCCCAGACAGTTTTCCTGAGCAGTTCTTC.

The chain is built from TRBV4-1 and TRBJ1-4, with D unclear. Between the trimmed V and J ends, which lost 0 bases and 8 bases, there was a span of 4 bases. From germline, CDR1 is MGHRA and CDR2 YSYEKL. The CDR3 contains 12 residues. CDR3 sequence (DNA): TGCGCCAGCAGCCAAGATGTCGAAAAACTGTTTTTT. Its translation: CASSQDVEKLFF.

Only a few counts were recorded for this clonotype. This chain joins TRBV7-6 and TRBJ2-3; D gene unclear. The CDR3 length is 12 residues. Germline lookup yields CDR1 SGHVS and CDR2 FNYEAQ. V lost 5 bases to trimming and J lost 5 bases, with 8 bases between them. CDR3 in amino acids: CASSLMGDTQYF. The CDR3 DNA sequence: TGTGCCAGCAGCCTAATGGGAGATACGCAGTATTTT.